Listed below are T cell receptor beta chains from one sample, sequenced in a study of graft-versus-host responses after intestinal transplantation. The table came from immunoSEQ multiplex PCR; TCRdb's copy has only in-frame clones and leaves some out. This table holds 98,000 or so clones, about 82% found once. The specimen was PBMCs, collected 255 days after intestinal transplant. Receptors originate from a human patient who received an intestinal transplant, so some T cells may come from the graft donor. CDR3s include the opening cysteine and the closing phenylalanine or tryptophan. A D gene is named only where the DNA matches it firmly. Clone size is stated in some rows and not others, as once, few, many or a class when expanded.

j_gene	abundance	v_gene	d_gene	CDR3aa	CDR3nt
TRBJ2-3	once	TRBV18	NA	CASSPPVESGSTDTQYF	TGTGCCAGCTCACCACCGGTGGAGAGCGGGAGCACAGATACGCAGTATTTT
TRBJ2-4	NA	TRBV14	NA	CASSQGGAKNIQYF	TGTGCCAGCAGCCAAGGGGGGGCCAAAAACATTCAGTACTTC
TRBJ2-7	NA	TRBV6-5	TRBD1	CASSYGGQGTTHF	TGTGCCAGCAGTTACGGAGGACAGGGGACAACCCACTTC
TRBJ1-1	NA	TRBV4-1	NA	CASSRVNTEAFF	TGCGCCAGCAGCCGCGTGAACACTGAAGCTTTCTTT
TRBJ2-3	NA	TRBV6-5	NA	CASSYGGAKTDTQYF	TGTGCCAGCAGTTACGGGGGGGCCAAGACAGATACGCAGTATTTT
TRBJ2-5	NA	TRBV23-1	TRBD1	CASRQGQQEETQYF	TGCGCCAGCAGACAGGGACAGCAAGAAGAGACCCAGTACTTC
TRBJ2-3	NA	TRBV7-8	TRBD2	CASSLVWRGGETDTQYF	TGTGCCAGCAGCTTAGTGTGGCGGGGGGGCGAGACAGATACGCAGTATTTT
TRBJ2-1	NA	TRBV5-1	TRBD2	CASSLASGGHNEQFF	TGCGCCAGCAGCTTGGCTAGCGGGGGTCACAATGAGCAGTTCTTC
TRBJ1-2	few	TRBV7-9	NA	CASSDRDSSFSYGYTF	TGTGCCAGCAGCGACCGGGACTCCTCGTTCTCATATGGCTACACCTTC
TRBJ1-2	NA	TRBV29-1	NA	CSAERAVGTTNARNYGYTF	TGCAGCGCCGAAAGGGCCGTTGGGACAACTAACGCCCGTAACTATGGCTACACCTTC
TRBJ1-2	once	TRBV27	NA	CASGVPLGNF	TGTGCCAGCGGCGTACCGCTCGGGAACTTC
TRBJ2-1	NA	TRBV19	NA	CASQTPHNEQFF	TGTGCCAGTCAGACCCCCCACAATGAGCAGTTCTTC
TRBJ1-4	NA	TRBV4-1	TRBD1	CASSHPDRGLKREKLFF	TGCGCCAGCAGCCACCCCGACAGGGGGCTCAAGAGGGAAAAACTGTTTTTT
TRBJ2-7	NA	TRBV2	NA	CASTLHWSAF	TGTGCCAGCACGCTACATTGGTCGGCTTTC